Listed below are T cell receptor beta chains from one sample, sequenced in a study of shared T cell receptors in the human thymus. Sequencing was performed with immunoSEQ multiplex PCR; in TCRdb, only in-frame clones are kept and a portion is missing. The data show hundreds of thousands of clones, more than 70% seen once. In addition, the sample was reused for a study of human thymus T cells.

Sequencing was performed on thymocytes. Receptors originate from a boy under two years old with a congenital heart defect. The CDR3 runs from the conserved cysteine through the conserved F or W. A D gene is named only where the DNA matches it firmly. Rows give clone size only sometimes, using once, few, many, or a class for an expanded clone.

-	TRBV29-1	TRBJ2-3	TRBD2	TGCAGCGATAATCGAGCGGGAAGGGGAGATACGCAGTATTTT	CSDNRAGRGDTQYF
-	TRBV5-6	TRBJ1-1	-	TGTGCCAGCGCATCGAACAGGGAGGGCACTGAAGCTTTCTTT	CASASNREGTEAFF
-	TRBV29-1	TRBJ2-3	TRBD2	TGCAGCGACCACACTCCCGGAAGGACTAGCGGGGGGGTCATTACAGATACGCAGTATTTT	CSDHTPGRTSGGVITDTQYF
-	TRBV5-1	TRBJ1-3	-	TGCGCCAGCAGCTTGGGGACAGTCTCTGGAAACACCATATATTTT	CASSLGTVSGNTIYF
-	TRBV29-1	TRBJ2-1	TRBD2	TGCAGCGAATCGGGACTAGCGGTCAATGAGCAGTTCTTC	CSESGLAVNEQFF
-	TRBV6-1	TRBJ2-5	-	TGTGCCAGCAGTGAAGGCGGCGGACAAGAGACCCAGTACTTC	CASSEGGGQETQYF
-	TRBV19	TRBJ2-7	TRBD1	TGTGCCAGTAGTTTGGGGACAGAGGGCCCCTACGAGCAGTACTTC	CASSLGTEGPYEQYF
-	TRBV6-5	TRBJ2-7	-	TGTGCCAGCAGTTACTCGGATTCAGGAGGGTCCTACGAGCAGTACTTC	CASSYSDSGGSYEQYF
-	TRBV19	TRBJ2-7	-	TGTGCCAGTAGTAGTTACAGGGAAGGCTACTACGAGCAGTACTTC	CASSSYREGYYEQYF
-	TRBV29-1	TRBJ1-2	-	TGCAGCGTTGAAGATCTTATCCCCTATGGCTACACCTTC	CSVEDLIPYGYTF
few	TRBV5-6	TRBJ2-1	TRBD2	TGTGCCAGCAGCGCCACTAGCGGGATCTCCAATGAGCAGTTCTTC	CASSATSGISNEQFF
-	TRBV14	TRBJ1-1	-	TGTGCCAGCAGCCAAGTCACTTCGGGGAACACTGAAGCTTTCTTT	CASSQVTSGNTEAFF
few	TRBV27	TRBJ2-2	-	TGTGCCAGCAGACAGGGGAACACCGGGGAGCTGTTTTTT	CASRQGNTGELFF
once	TRBV27	TRBJ2-1	TRBD2	TGTGCCAGCAGCCAGACTAGCGGGGGGCGGTTTTACAATGAGCAGTTCTTC	CASSQTSGGRFYNEQFF
once	TRBV28	TRBJ2-3	-	TGTGCCAGCAGTTTGGTCGACAGGACAGATACGCAGTATTTT	CASSLVDRTDTQYF
few	TRBV6-1	TRBJ2-4	-	TGTGCCAGCAGTGACGCTTTTGACAGGAAAAACATTCAGTACTTC	CASSDAFDRKNIQYF
-	TRBV5-6	TRBJ2-5	TRBD2	TGTGCCAGCAGCCACCCTAATCTAGCGGGAGTGGGGAAGACCCAGTACTTC	CASSHPNLAGVGKTQYF
-	TRBV7-9	TRBJ1-3	TRBD1	TGTGCCAGCAGCCTTGGAATGGGACAGAACTCTGGAAACACCATATATTTT	CASSLGMGQNSGNTIYF
-	TRBV4-2	TRBJ2-1	TRBD2	TGTGCCAGCAGCCGGGGAAGAGCGGGGGGGCCGGGGAATGAGCAGTTCTTC	CASSRGRAGGPGNEQFF
once	TRBV6-1	TRBJ1-2	-	TGTGCCAGCAGTGAAGATTCAAAGGGCAGGGCTGGCTATGGCTACACCTTC	CASSEDSKGRAGYGYTF
-	TRBV6-1	TRBJ1-5	-	TGTGCCAGCAGTGGCCAAGGACAGAGGAATCAGCCCCAGCATTTT	CASSGQGQRNQPQHF
few	TRBV29-1	TRBJ1-1	TRBD1	TGCAGCGTTCCCGGGAGTTCGGGCCGGGGACAGCTGAACACTGAAGCTTTCTTT	CSVPGSSGRGQLNTEAFF
-	TRBV5-6	TRBJ1-3	TRBD1	TGTGCCAGCAGCTCAGGACAGGAATCTGGAAACACCATATATTTT	CASSSGQESGNTIYF
-	TRBV28	TRBJ2-7	TRBD2	TGTGCCAGCAGTTTATGGAGGGAGGGCCGCTACGAGCAGTACTTC	CASSLWREGRYEQYF
-	TRBV28	TRBJ1-2	TRBD1	TGTGCCAGTATTACGGGACAGGACTATGGCTACACCTTC	CASITGQDYGYTF
few	TRBV6-6	TRBJ2-1	-	TGTGCCAGCAGTTCGCTAGATGACTACAATGAGCAGTTCTTC	CASSSLDDYNEQFF
once	TRBV23-1	TRBJ2-7	-	TGCGCCAGCAAGTCAATAATCTACCGATACGAGCAGTACTTC	CASKSIIYRYEQYF
-	TRBV6-6	TRBJ2-3	-	TGTGCCAGCAGTTACTCGTCGAAGAAACTCACAGATACGCAGTATTTT	CASSYSSKKLTDTQYF
-	TRBV6-5	TRBJ2-7	TRBD2	TGTGCCAGCAGTCCCAGGACTAGCTCCTACGAGCAGTACTTC	CASSPRTSSYEQYF
-	TRBV15	TRBJ2-4	-	TGTGCCACCAGCAGAGCTCCAGTGCAGGGTCGTGTAAACATTCAGTACTTC	CATSRAPVQGRVNIQYF
-	TRBV7-3	TRBJ1-6	-	TGTGCCAGCAGCGGAGACTTGGAGACTTATAATTCACCCCTCCACTTT	CASSGDLETYNSPLHF
-	TRBV5-1	TRBJ2-7	-	TGCGCCAGCAGCTTGGGTAGCCTAAACGAGCAGTACTTC	CASSLGSLNEQYF
-	TRBV9	TRBJ2-1	-	TGTGCCAGCAGCGTAGCTACGCGGAGCGGAGCCTACAATGAGCAGTTCTTC	CASSVATRSGAYNEQFF
-	TRBV19	TRBJ1-2	TRBD1	TGTGCCAGTAGTATAAGATGGGGACAGGGTATTTGTGGTGGCTACACCTTC	CASSIRWGQGICGGYTF
-	TRBV6-5	TRBJ2-1	TRBD1	TGTGCCAGCAGCGATGACAGGGCGTCCTACAATGAGCAGTTCTTC	CASSDDRASYNEQFF
-	TRBV5-6	TRBJ2-7	TRBD2	TGTGCCAGCAGTCCCGGGACTAGCGGGGGGGCAATATACGAGCAGTACTTC	CASSPGTSGGAIYEQYF
-	TRBV5-1	TRBJ2-1	-	TGCGCCAGCAGCTCGGCGGCGGGGAATGAGCAGTTCTTC	CASSSAAGNEQFF
-	TRBV28	TRBJ2-5	-	TGTGCCAGCAGTTTACGTCCGGAGACCCAGTACTTC	CASSLRPETQYF
-	TRBV7-9	TRBJ1-5	-	TGTGCCAGCAGCTTAGCGGTCGGGGATCAGCCCCAGCATTTT	CASSLAVGDQPQHF
-	TRBV7-2	TRBJ2-7	-	TGTGCCAGCAGCTCAACAGGGCTAGAGCAGTACTTC	CASSSTGLEQYF
-	TRBV4-3	TRBJ2-7	-	TGCGCCAGCAGCCCCCAAAGGAAACAAGGACTCGACCACAGAACGTACTACGAGCAGTACTTC	CASSPQRKQGLDHRTYYEQYF
-	TRBV5-5	TRBJ2-7	-	TGTGCCAGCAGCTATCGGGGGTACGAGCAGTACTTC	CASSYRGYEQYF
-	TRBV9	TRBJ2-3	-	TGTGCCAGCAGCGCGCGAAGATTCACAGATACGCAGTATTTT	CASSARRFTDTQYF
-	TRBV7-2	TRBJ2-3	-	TGTGCCAGCAGCCTAGTAGCGAACCCTACGCAGTATTTT	CASSLVANPTQYF
-	TRBV12-2	TRBJ2-3	-	TGTGCAAGTCGCTTAAAAGGACTAGCGGGAGAGGAAGATACGCAGTATTTT	CASRLKGLAGEEDTQYF
-	TRBV4-2	TRBJ2-5	-	TGTGCCAGCAGCCATAGGGGCCAAGAGACCCAGTACTTC	CASSHRGQETQYF
few	TRBV6-1	TRBJ2-1	TRBD1	TGTGCCGGAGGACTGGGACAGGGTAGAAATGAGCAGTTCTTC	CAGGLGQGRNEQFF
-	TRBV7-9	TRBJ2-3	TRBD2	TGTGCCAGCAGCTTAGTTCTAGCGGGGGTCAGGGATACGCAGTATTTT	CASSLVLAGVRDTQYF
-	TRBV7-9	TRBJ1-5	-	TGTGCCAGCAGCCCAGCAGGTATTTACCAGCCCCAGCATTTT	CASSPAGIYQPQHF
-	TRBV10-3	TRBJ2-7	-	TGTGCCATCAGTGATTGGGAACAGGGTACCGAGCAGTACTTC	CAISDWEQGTEQYF
-	TRBV10-1	TRBJ2-1	TRBD2	TGCGCCAGCAGTGAGGGGGGGACTAGCGGGAGCGGATCCTACAATGAGCAGTTCTTC	CASSEGGTSGSGSYNEQFF
-	TRBV18	TRBJ1-1	-	TGTGCCAGCTCACCCCACCCCACAGAGAACACTGAAGCTTTCTTT	CASSPHPTENTEAFF